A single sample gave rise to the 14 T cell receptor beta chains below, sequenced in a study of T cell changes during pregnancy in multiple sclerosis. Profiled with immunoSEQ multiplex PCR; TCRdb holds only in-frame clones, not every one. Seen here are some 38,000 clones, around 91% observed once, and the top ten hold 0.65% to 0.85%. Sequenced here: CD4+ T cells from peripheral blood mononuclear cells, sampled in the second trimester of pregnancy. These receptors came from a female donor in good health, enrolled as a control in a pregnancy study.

The CDR3 loop is CASRGQGTKNEKLFF. The CDR3 DNA reads TGTGCCAGCAGAGGACAGGGTACGAAGAATGAAAAACTGTTTTTT. This chain links TRBV6-1 with TRBJ1-4; 8 bases are a match to TRBD1. V was clipped by 6 bases and J by 5 bases; unmatched bases: 8. Germline V gene sequence: CDR1 MNHNS, CDR2 SASEGT. This CDR3 spans 15 amino acids.

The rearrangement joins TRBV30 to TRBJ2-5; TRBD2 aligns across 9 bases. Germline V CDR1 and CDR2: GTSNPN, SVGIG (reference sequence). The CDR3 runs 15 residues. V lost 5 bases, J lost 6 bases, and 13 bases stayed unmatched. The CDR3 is CAWDPGRGGRKTQYF. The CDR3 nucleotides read TGTGCCTGGGACCCCGGGCGGGGGGGCAGGAAGACCCAGTACTTC.

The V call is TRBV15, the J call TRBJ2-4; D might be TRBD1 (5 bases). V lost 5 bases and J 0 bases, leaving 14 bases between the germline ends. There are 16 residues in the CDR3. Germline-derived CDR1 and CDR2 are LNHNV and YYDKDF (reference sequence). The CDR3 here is CATSPQTDLAKNIQYF. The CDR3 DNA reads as TGTGCCACCAGCCCACAGACAGATTTAGCCAAAAACATTCAGTACTTC.

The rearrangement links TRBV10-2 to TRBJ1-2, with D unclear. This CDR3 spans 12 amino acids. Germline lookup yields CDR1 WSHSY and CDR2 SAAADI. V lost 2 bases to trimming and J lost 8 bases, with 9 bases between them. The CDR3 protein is CASSEAGEGYTF. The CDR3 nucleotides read TGCGCCAGCAGTGAGGCGGGAGAGGGCTACACCTTC.

CDR3: CASSPGQGLQQYF. The CDR3 DNA is TGTGCCAGCAGCCCCGGACAGGGCCTCCAGCAGTACTTC. The J gene is TRBJ2-7, the V gene TRBV7-8, with 8 nucleotides matching TRBD1. The CDR3 has 13 amino acids. J lost 8 bases, V lost 5 bases, and 8 bases had no gene match. CDR1 and CDR2 (germline): SGHVS, FQNEAQ.

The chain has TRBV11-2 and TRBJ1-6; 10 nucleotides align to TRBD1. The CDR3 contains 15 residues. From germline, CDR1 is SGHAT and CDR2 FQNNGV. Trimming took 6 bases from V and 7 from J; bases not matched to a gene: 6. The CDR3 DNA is TGTGCCAGCAGAAGACCGGGACAGGGGAATTCACCCCTCCACTTT. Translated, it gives CASRRPGQGNSPLHF.

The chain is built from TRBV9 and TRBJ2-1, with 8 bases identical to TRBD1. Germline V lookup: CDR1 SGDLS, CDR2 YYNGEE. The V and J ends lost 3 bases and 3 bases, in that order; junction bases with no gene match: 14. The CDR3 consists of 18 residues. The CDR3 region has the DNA TGTGCCAGCAGCGCGGGGACAGGCGGTGACCTCGACTACAATGAGCAGTTCTTC. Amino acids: CASSAGTGGDLDYNEQFF.

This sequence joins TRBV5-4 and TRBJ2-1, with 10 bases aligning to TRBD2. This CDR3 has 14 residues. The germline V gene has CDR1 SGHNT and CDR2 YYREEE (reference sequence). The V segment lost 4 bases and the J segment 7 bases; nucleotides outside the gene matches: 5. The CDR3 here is CASSARTSGNEQFF. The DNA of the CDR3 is TGTGCCAGCAGCGCCCGGACTAGCGGAAATGAGCAGTTCTTC.

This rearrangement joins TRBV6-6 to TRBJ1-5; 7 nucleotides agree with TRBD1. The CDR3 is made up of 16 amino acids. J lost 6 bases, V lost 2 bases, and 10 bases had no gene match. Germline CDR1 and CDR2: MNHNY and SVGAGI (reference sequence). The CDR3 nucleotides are TGTGCCAGCAGTTACCTGACAGGGTATTTGAGTCAGCCCCAGCATTTT. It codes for CASSYLTGYLSQPQHF.

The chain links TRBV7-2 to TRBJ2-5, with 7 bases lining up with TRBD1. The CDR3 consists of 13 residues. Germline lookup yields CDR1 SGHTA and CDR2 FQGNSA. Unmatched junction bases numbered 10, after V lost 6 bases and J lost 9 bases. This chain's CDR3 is CASRLGTQGAQYF. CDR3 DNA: TGTGCCAGCAGGTTGGGCACCCAGGGGGCCCAGTACTTC.

Here the CDR3 reads CASTPGRAGELFF. The CDR3 region has the DNA TGTGCCAGCACCCCAGGGCGTGCCGGGGAGCTGTTTTTT. The rearrangement links TRBV6-5 to TRBJ2-2; weak D call: TRBD1 (5 bases). There are 13 residues in the CDR3. Germline CDR1 is MNHEY and CDR2 is SVGAGI. V lost 7 bases, J lost 6 bases, and 12 bases lay in between.

CDR3 in DNA: TGTGCCAGCCCAGGGGTTCATAGCAATCAGCCCCAGCATTTT. Its protein is CASPGVHSNQPQHF. This rearrangement joins TRBV28 to TRBJ1-5; tentative D call: TRBD1 (6 bases). There are 14 residues in the CDR3. The germline V gene has CDR1 MDHEN and CDR2 SYDVKM. The germline V and J ends were trimmed by 8 bases and 0 bases, with 11 bases remaining between them.

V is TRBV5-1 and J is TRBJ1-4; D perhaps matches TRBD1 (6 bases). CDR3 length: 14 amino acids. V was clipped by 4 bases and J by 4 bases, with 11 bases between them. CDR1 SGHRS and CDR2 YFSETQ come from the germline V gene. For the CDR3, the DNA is TGCGCCAGCAGCCTTTGGACAGTTAATGAAAAACTGTTTTTT. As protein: CASSLWTVNEKLFF.

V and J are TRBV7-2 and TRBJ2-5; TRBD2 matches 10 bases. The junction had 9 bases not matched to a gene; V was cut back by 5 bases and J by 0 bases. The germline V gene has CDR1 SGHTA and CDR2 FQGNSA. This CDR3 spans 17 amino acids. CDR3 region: CASSSRGLAGDQETQYF. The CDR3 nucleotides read TGTGCCAGCAGCAGCCGGGGGCTAGCGGGGGACCAAGAGACCCAGTACTTC. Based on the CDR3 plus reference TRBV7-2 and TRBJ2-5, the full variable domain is GAGVSQSPSNKVTEKGKDVELRCDPISGHTALYWYRQSLGQGLEFLIYFQGNSAPDKSGLPSDRFSAERTGGSVSTLTIQRTQQEDSAVYLCASSSRGLAGDQETQYFGPGTRLLVL.